These T cell receptor beta chains were read from a single sample in a study of blood T cell repertoires in COVID-19. Produced via immunoSEQ multiplex PCR; TCRdb's table is partial and in-frame only. Among roughly 100,000 clones listed, more than 75% were seen once. Sample: peripheral blood. Receptors were obtained from a human donor in a cohort sampled during active COVID-19. Each CDR3 is given with its conserved first and last residue. The D gene is left open where the match is weak. Only part of the rows carry a size: once, few, many, or a class if the clone is expanded.

v_gene,j_gene,d_gene,abundance,CDR3nt,CDR3aa
TRBV3-1/TRBV3-2,TRBJ2-7,TRBD1,.,TGTGCCAGCAGCCAAGACTTTGGGACAGGGGACCACTCCTACGAGCAGTACTTC,CASSQDFGTGDHSYEQYF
TRBV28,TRBJ1-6,.,.,TGTGCCAGCAGCCGCTTGGTACAGGACCTTAATTCACCCCTCCACTTT,CASSRLVQDLNSPLHF
TRBV6-6,TRBJ2-3,.,.,TGTGCCAGCAGTTACTCGCGGGGCACAGATACGCAGTATTTT,CASSYSRGTDTQYF
TRBV7-2,TRBJ1-3,.,.,TGTGCCAGCAGCCTCGAAAGGGGCCTCTCTGGAAACACCATATATTTT,CASSLERGLSGNTIYF
TRBV5-1,TRBJ2-3,TRBD1,.,TGCGCCAGCAGCTTGGGGGGACAGGGAGCAGATACGCAGTATTTT,CASSLGGQGADTQYF
TRBV10-3,TRBJ1-2,TRBD1,.,TGTGCCATCACTAAGACAGGGGTAGACTATGGCTACACCTTC,CAITKTGVDYGYTF
TRBV3-1/TRBV3-2,TRBJ1-2,TRBD1,.,TGTGCCAGCAGCCCTTCATCCGGGACAGGGGCGCGAGGCTACACCTTC,CASSPSSGTGARGYTF
TRBV3-1/TRBV3-2,TRBJ2-1,TRBD2,.,TGTGCCAGCAGCTCATCTAGCGGGAGGGAAGGTGAGCAGTTCTTC,CASSSSSGREGEQFF
TRBV7-9,TRBJ2-5,.,.,TGTGCCAGCAGCTTAGAAAGGACAGCTAGAACCCAGTACTTC,CASSLERTARTQYF
TRBV9,TRBJ2-2,.,few,TGTGCCAGCAACCTCGACACGAACACCGGGGAGCTGTTTTTT,CASNLDTNTGELFF
TRBV6-2/TRBV6-3,TRBJ2-1,TRBD2,.,TGTGCCAGCAGTTTCCGGACTAGCCTCAATGAGCAGTTCTTC,CASSFRTSLNEQFF
TRBV7-9,TRBJ2-1,.,.,TGTGCCAGCGGGCTAGCCCCAATCGAGCAGTTCTTC,CASGLAPIEQFF
TRBV29-1,TRBJ2-1,.,.,TGCAGCGTAAGAGGGCGAAACAATGAGCAGTTCTTC,CSVRGRNNEQFF
TRBV28,TRBJ2-6,TRBD1,.,TGTGCCAGCAGTTGGGTACAGGGGGCTTCATCCGTCCTGACTTTC,CASSWVQGASSVLTF
TRBV23-1,TRBJ2-3,.,.,TGCGCCAGCAGTCGCCGCACAGGGACCTGCACAGATACGCAGTATTTT,CASSRRTGTCTDTQYF
TRBV7-3,TRBJ2-5,.,.,TGTGCCAGCAGCTTAGTATCCGAGACCCAGTACTTC,CASSLVSETQYF
TRBV29-1,TRBJ2-2,TRBD1,.,TGCAGCGTTGAAGATCAGAGGACAGGGGGCCACGGGGAGCTGTTTTTT,CSVEDQRTGGHGELFF
TRBV9,TRBJ1-2,.,.,TGTGCCAGCAGCGTTGCAGGGAACTATGGCTACACCTTC,CASSVAGNYGYTF
TRBV27,TRBJ2-7,TRBD1,.,TGTGCCAGCAGTTCGGGTGGGACAGGGTCTCGCGAGCAGTACTTC,CASSSGGTGSREQYF
TRBV7-9,TRBJ2-1,.,many,TGTGCCAGCAGCTTTGTACCTAGCCGTTACAATGAGCAGTTCTTC,CASSFVPSRYNEQFF
TRBV28,TRBJ2-5,.,.,TGTGCCAGCAGCCGGGGACTCTCGTCCCAGTACTTC,CASSRGLSSQYF
TRBV12-3/TRBV12-4,TRBJ2-1,.,.,TGTGCCAGCAGTCCCTTCAGCTACAATGAGCAGTTCTTC,CASSPFSYNEQFF
TRBV19,TRBJ1-2,.,.,TGTGCCAGTAGTCCGACGGATCAGGCTAACTATGGCTACACCTTC,CASSPTDQANYGYTF
TRBV7-9,TRBJ1-1,TRBD1,.,TGTGCCAGCCAGGGACAGTCAGAAGCTTTCTTT,CASQGQSEAFF
TRBV5-5,TRBJ1-4,.,.,TGTGCCAGCAGGGAGGGCCTGGGGGTCGGTGAAAAACTGTTTTTT,CASREGLGVGEKLFF
TRBV6-2/TRBV6-3,TRBJ1-4,.,.,TGTGCCAGCAGTTACTCGAGTCGGGTTTCCCCCGAAAAACTGTTTTTT,CASSYSSRVSPEKLFF
TRBV6-6,TRBJ1-5,.,.,TGTGCCAGCAGTTCGGACGGGAGTCATCAGCCCCAGCATTTT,CASSSDGSHQPQHF
TRBV2,TRBJ2-3,.,.,TGTGCCAGCAGTGGGCAGGGCATCACAGATACGCAGTATTTT,CASSGQGITDTQYF
TRBV28,TRBJ1-6,.,.,TGTGCCAGCACCCGAGGGGGGGAACTGGTCCCCCTCCACTTT,CASTRGGELVPLHF
TRBV2,TRBJ2-2,TRBD2,.,TGTGCCAGCGGGAAGAAGCGGGGGGGCCTGGACACCGGGGAGCTGTTTTTT,CASGKKRGGLDTGELFF
TRBV5-4,TRBJ2-1,.,.,TGTGCCAGCAGCTCACAGGGATACGAGCAGTTCTTC,CASSSQGYEQFF
TRBV7-6,TRBJ2-3,TRBD2,few,TGTGCCAGCAGCTTAGTGCCTAGCGGGGGCCTCACAGATACGCAGTATTTT,CASSLVPSGGLTDTQYF
TRBV5-5,TRBJ2-7,TRBD2,.,TGTGCCAGCAGCTTTACAGGAGGACTAGCCTACGAGCAGTACTTC,CASSFTGGLAYEQYF
TRBV12-5,TRBJ2-2,.,.,TGTGCTAGTGGGACGGGACTTCCCGGCGGGGAGCTGTTTTTT,CASGTGLPGGELFF
TRBV6-5,TRBJ1-4,.,.,TGTGCCAGCAGTCCCCCCGGGGGAGTTCAGGAAAAACTGTTTTTT,CASSPPGGVQEKLFF
TRBV29-1,TRBJ2-7,.,.,TGCAGCGTCCCGCGGGGTTCGAACGAGCAGTACTTC,CSVPRGSNEQYF
TRBV4-1,TRBJ2-5,.,once,TGCGCCAGCAGCCCAAGGGAGTGGAGTGAAAAGACCCAGTACTTC,CASSPREWSEKTQYF
TRBV7-9,TRBJ2-4,.,.,TGTGCCAGCAGCTCCCCCCCCGGGGATGGTGAAAACATTCAGTACTTC,CASSSPPGDGENIQYF
TRBV9,TRBJ2-5,.,few,TGTGCCAGCAGCGTAGAGGGAGGGGCTACAGGGCAAGAGACCCAGTACTTC,CASSVEGGATGQETQYF
TRBV4-1,TRBJ1-1,.,.,TGCGCCAGCAGCCAACGGGGGGTTGGCACTGAAGCTTTCTTT,CASSQRGVGTEAFF
TRBV24-1,TRBJ1-4,TRBD1,.,TGTGCCACCAGTGATTTGCAGATCTCCACCGGGACAGCTAATGAAAAACTGTTTTTT,CATSDLQISTGTANEKLFF
TRBV7-8,TRBJ2-7,TRBD2,few,TGTGCCAGCAGCTTACTAGCGGCCTCATCCTACGAGCAGTACTTC,CASSLLAASSYEQYF
TRBV3-1/TRBV3-2,TRBJ2-7,.,.,TGTGCCAGCAGCCAAGCACAGGGTAGCGAGCAGTACTTC,CASSQAQGSEQYF
TRBV18,TRBJ1-1,.,.,TGTGCCAGCTCTCTCATGGGGGGGGAGAACACTGAAGCTTTCTTT,CASSLMGGENTEAFF
TRBV19,TRBJ2-7,.,.,TGTGCCAGTAGTTCGGGAGCGATGGTCTACGAGCAGTACTTC,CASSSGAMVYEQYF
TRBV5-6,TRBJ1-5,TRBD1,once,TGTGCCAGCAGCTTGACGGCCCACCCCGACAGGGGGAATCAGCCCCAGCATTTT,CASSLTAHPDRGNQPQHF
TRBV10-2,TRBJ1-1,TRBD1,.,TGCGCCAGCAGTGATCTCCAGACAGGGGGCGCGGATGAAGCTTTCTTT,CASSDLQTGGADEAFF
TRBV5-1,TRBJ2-5,TRBD1,.,TGCGCCAGCAGACTACAGGGGAGCCAAGAGACCCAGTACTTC,CASRLQGSQETQYF
TRBV12-3/TRBV12-4,TRBJ1-2,.,.,TGTGCCAGCAGTTTAGGGGTCTCGGGGGGCTACACCTTC,CASSLGVSGGYTF
TRBV28,TRBJ2-7,TRBD1,.,TGTGCCAGCAGTCGGGACAGGTTCGGAGAGCAGTACTTC,CASSRDRFGEQYF
TRBV12-3/TRBV12-4,TRBJ1-1,.,.,TGTGCCAGCAGAGAGAGGAACACTGAAGCTTTCTTT,CASRERNTEAFF
TRBV28,TRBJ1-2,.,once,TGTGCCAGCAGGTCCTTACTTCCAGGGAATGGCTACACCTTC,CASRSLLPGNGYTF
TRBV19,TRBJ1-4,TRBD1,once,TGTGCCAGCAACCCACAGGGGGCAACTAATGAAAAACTGTTTTTT,CASNPQGATNEKLFF